The 27 T cell receptor beta chains below come from one sample, sequenced in a study of blood T cells in healthy people across ages. The use of a sample-barcoded 5' primer and a J-beta primer mix characterized a second PCR of roughly 6 to 11 cycles. TCRdb ran MiXCR on the 5' RACE reads and lists one entry per CDR3 protein. The data contain roughly 700,000 distinct CDR3 sequences, roughly 30% of them singletons. Input material: blood. Every receptor here comes from a woman aged 80 or older in good health.

About this clonotype: This sequence may be a read error, since a much larger clone differs from it by one base. The chain couples TRBV6-2 or TRBV6-3 to TRBJ1-2; D is ambiguous. Trimming shortened V by 8 bases and J by 5 bases, and 15 bases separated the two germline ends. The CDR3 totals 13 residues. Germline V gives CDR1 MNHEY, CDR2 SVGEGT. CDR3 amino acids: CASCETSRYGYTF. The CDR3 coding sequence is TGTGCCAGCTGTGAGACGAGCAGATATGGCTACACCTTC.

Note on this clonotype: Since a much larger clone is just one base distant, this may be a read error. V and J are TRBV7-2 and TRBJ1-4; no clear D gene. CDR1 and CDR2 from the germline V gene are SGHTA and FQGNSA. This CDR3 contains 16 residues. The CDR3 spells CASSLEATGTNGKLFF. The CDR3 coding sequence is TGTGCCAGCAGCTTAGAAGCGACGGGAACTAATGGAAAACTGTTTTTT.

This chain uses TRBV5-1 with TRBJ2-5; 8 bases line up with TRBD2. Germline CDR1 reads SGHRS; CDR2 reads YFSETQ. Trimming removed 4 bases from V and 1 base from J; junction bases left unmatched: 9. This CDR3 has 16 residues. Written as DNA, the CDR3 is TGCGCCAGCAGCGCCGGTGCGGGGGGCTTCCAAGAGACCCAGTACTTC. It codes for CASSAGAGGFQETQYF.

In its sample, this clonotype was seen a few times. The chain couples TRBV12-3 or TRBV12-4 to TRBJ1-1; 7 bases are shared with TRBD1. The CDR3 has 13 residues. V was pared by 6 bases and J by 4 bases, with 5 bases of the junction left unmatched. The CDR3 coding sequence is TGTGCCAGCAGCCTACAGGGGTTCACTGAAGCTTTCTTT. This sequence encodes CASSLQGFTEAFF.

There are many counts of this clonotype. V is TRBV9 and J is TRBJ2-7; 10 positions agree with TRBD1. Germline loops: CDR1 SGDLS, CDR2 YYNGEE. V lost 0 bases to trimming and J lost 3 bases; unmatched junction nucleotides: 3. This CDR3 is built from 15 residues. CDR3 bases: TGTGCCAGCAGCGTAGGGGACAGGGGATTCTACGAGCAGTACTTC. This codes for CASSVGDRGFYEQYF.

The rearrangement uses TRBV30 and TRBJ2-1; D uncertain. V was pared by 2 bases and J by 3 bases, with 5 bases between. This CDR3 has 12 residues. Germline V CDR1 and CDR2: GTSNPN, SVGIG (reference sequence). The CDR3 bases are TGTGCCTGGAGTCATATCTACAATGAGCAGTTCTTC. Its translation is CAWSHIYNEQFF.

The chain uses TRBV7-2 and TRBJ2-7; D might be TRBD1 or TRBD2, each matching 5 bases. The ends were cut back, 4 bases at V and 6 bases at J, with 13 bases in the middle. Germline CDR1 SGHTA, CDR2 FQGNSA. The CDR3 runs to 13 residues. CDR3 loop: CASSSVPGREQYF. The CDR3 DNA sequence: TGTGCCAGCAGCTCCGTCCCGGGACGCGAGCAGTACTTC.

This clonotype occurred many times. The rearrangement links TRBV6-1 to TRBJ1-5; tentatively, D is TRBD1 (5 bases). The V gene's germline CDR1 is MNHNS and CDR2 SASEGT. There are 16 residues in the CDR3. Trimming left V 6 bases short and J 0 bases short, with 15 bases between. The CDR3 DNA is TGTGCCAGCAGACACGACAGCAGCTTTAGCAATCAGCCCCAGCATTTT. Translation: CASRHDSSFSNQPQHF.

This clonotype was detected ten times or more. The chain has TRBV5-1 and TRBJ2-5; D may match TRBD1 or TRBD2 (5 bases each). Trimming took 3 bases from V and 7 from J, leaving 16 bases between them. Looked up from germline, CDR1 is SGHRS and CDR2 is YFSETQ. The CDR3 runs 14 residues. The CDR3 region is CASSYTGTGRTQYF. As DNA, the CDR3 is TGCGCCAGCAGCTACACCGGGACGGGCCGGACCCAGTACTTC.

The table lists this clonotype with many counts. The rearrangement joins TRBV4-2 to TRBJ2-7; 7 nucleotides line up with TRBD1. The CDR3 loop spans 14 amino acids. The germline V gene has CDR1 LGHNA and CDR2 YNFKEQ. V lost 2 bases, J lost 3 bases, and 4 bases stayed unmatched. The CDR3 here is CASSQSGDSYEQYF. For the CDR3, the DNA is TGTGCCAGCAGCCAATCTGGGGACAGCTACGAGCAGTACTTC.

This clonotype was counted between two and nine times. One base away lies a much larger clone, so this may be a sequencing read error. The chain's CDR3 is CAGRRDQLYEQYF. CDR3 coding DNA: TGTGCCGGCAGGAGGGATCAACTCTACGAGCAGTACTTC. The genes are TRBV2 and TRBJ2-7; D perhaps matches TRBD2 (6 bases). Germline V gene sequence: CDR1 SNHLY, CDR2 FYNNEI. This CDR3 is 13 amino acids long.

This clonotype has ten or more counts. Germline and junction disagree at one end, which may indicate a read error. The V and J genes are TRBV6-2 or TRBV6-3 and TRBJ2-1, with no clear D. Germline V CDR1 and CDR2: MNHEY, SVGEGT. The CDR3 runs 12 residues. The CDR3 region has the DNA TGTGCCAGCAGTCACCTGTACAGTGAGCAGTTCTTC. It is translated as CASSHLYSEQFF.

The chain recombines TRBV7-2 with TRBJ2-1; no clear D. The V end lost 7 bases, the J end lost 2 bases, and 9 bases lay between the germline ends. The length of the CDR3 is 13 residues. CDR1 and CDR2 (germline): SGHTA, FQGNSA. Written as DNA, the CDR3 is TGTGCCAGCAAGACGCCGACCTACAATGAGCAGTTCTTC. Translating gives CASKTPTYNEQFF. Full variable domain (missing parts from reference TRBV7-2 and TRBJ2-1): GAGVSQSPSNKVTEKGKDVELRCDPISGHTALYWYRQSLGQGLEFLIYFQGNSAPDKSGLPSDRFSAERTGGSVSTLTIQRTQQEDSAVYLCASKTPTYNEQFFGPGTRLTVL.

Ten or more counts support this clonotype. V and J are TRBV6-2 or TRBV6-3 and TRBJ2-7; 9 nucleotides agree with TRBD2. CDR1 and CDR2 (germline): MNHEY, SVGEGT. CDR3 length equals 15 residues. Trimming at V came to 2 bases and at J to 6 bases, leaving 8 bases not matched to a gene. In nucleotides, the CDR3 is TGTGCCAGCAGTTACATCCTAGCGGGGAGTAGCGAGCAGTACTTC. Residues: CASSYILAGSSEQYF.

This clonotype was recorded a few times. The rearrangement links TRBV30 to TRBJ2-1, with D maybe TRBD2 (5 bases). The V gene's germline CDR1 is GTSNPN and CDR2 SVGIG (reference sequence). V dropped 3 bases and J dropped 7 bases, with 22 bases sitting between them. This CDR3 is 16 amino acids long. DNA of the CDR3: TGTGCCTGGAGGACCCCCCGGACTGGACCCGGAAATGAGCAGTTCTTC. It codes for CAWRTPRTGPGNEQFF.

This clonotype was counted many times. V gene TRBV5-1 combines with J gene TRBJ2-7; D not resolved. This CDR3 region has 12 residues. The ends were cut back, 4 bases at V and 3 bases at J, with 8 bases in the middle. CDR1 and CDR2 from the germline V gene are SGHRS and YFSETQ. For the CDR3, the DNA is TGCGCCAGCAGCGACACATACTACGAGCAGTACTTC. It codes for CASSDTYYEQYF.

This clonotype was recorded a few times. The gene calls are TRBV9 and TRBJ1-2; D gene unclear. V was trimmed by 5 bases and J by 3 bases, leaving 11 bases between them. The CDR3 spans 13 residues. Germline CDR1 reads SGDLS; CDR2 reads YYNGEE. The CDR3 here is CASRSDTYYGYTF. As DNA, the CDR3 is TGTGCCAGCAGGTCCGACACCTACTATGGCTACACCTTC.

This clonotype was seen many times. J is TRBJ2-4 and V is TRBV5-1, with D perhaps TRBD2 (6 bases). This CDR3 region has 15 residues. The germline V and J ends were trimmed by 0 bases and 8 bases, with 15 bases remaining between them. CDR1 and CDR2 (germline): SGHRS, YFSETQ. The CDR3 nucleotides read TGCGCCAGCAGCTTGGCCAGCCGGGGGAGCGACATTCAGTACTTC. The encoded protein is CASSLASRGSDIQYF.

The sample holds many counts of this clonotype. V gene TRBV28 combines with J gene TRBJ2-5, with 11 bases aligning to TRBD2. CDR3 size: 15 residues. The V and J ends lost 4 bases and 7 bases, in that order; junction bases with no gene match: 8. Germline V CDR1 and CDR2: MDHEN, SYDVKM. CDR3 nucleotide sequence: TGTGCCAGCAGTTGGCTAGCGGGGGGTACAAGGACCCAGTACTTC. It yields the protein CASSWLAGGTRTQYF.

This clonotype was counted at least ten times. The CDR3 DNA sequence: TGCGCCAGCAGCCAGACCAGCGGGGAGGTTCGAGAGACCCAGTACTTC. Protein product: CASSQTSGEVRETQYF. V and J are TRBV4-1 and TRBJ2-5; 7 bases align to TRBD2. V shed 3 bases, J shed 4 bases, and the junction held 11 bases outside the gene matches. Germline assignment: CDR1 MGHRA and CDR2 YSYEKL. The CDR3 sequence is 16 residues long.

This clonotype was seen at least ten times. This chain connects TRBV20-1 to TRBJ2-1; no clear D. The germline CDR1 and CDR2 sequences are DFQATT and SNEGSKA (reference sequence). Between the trimmed V and J ends, which lost 1 base and 6 bases, there was a span of 7 bases. This CDR3 spans 12 amino acids. The CDR3 DNA reads as TGCAGTGCTAGAGGAACCCGCAATGAGCAGTTCTTC. It translates to CSARGTRNEQFF.

This clonotype was counted between two and nine times. The chain couples TRBV20-1 to TRBJ1-1; D is unresolved. V was shortened by 6 bases and J by 10 bases, with 18 bases between the two germline ends. Germline CDR1 and CDR2: DFQATT and SNEGSKA (reference sequence). The CDR3 covers 12 residues. Written as DNA, the CDR3 is TGCAGTGCAAAAGATTTCTCTCCTGGAGCTTTCTTT. Protein sequence: CSAKDFSPGAFF.

This sequence joins TRBV13 and TRBJ2-3; D is unresolved. The V end was cut by 2 bases, the J end by 5 bases, with 5 bases between. The CDR3 totals 12 residues. Germline CDR1 reads PRHDT; CDR2 reads FYEKMQ (reference sequence). The CDR3 DNA is TGTGCCAGCAGCTTACCGATAGATACGCAGTATTTT. It is translated as CASSLPIDTQYF.

The table lists this clonotype with a few counts. The rearrangement joins TRBV6-5 to TRBJ2-3, with D unclear. V was trimmed by 0 bases and J by 7 bases, leaving 8 bases between them. Germline V gene lookup returns CDR1 MNHEY and CDR2 SVGAGI. This CDR3 region has 13 residues. CDR3 region: CASSYSPVNTQYF. The DNA for the CDR3 is TGTGCCAGCAGTTACTCTCCGGTAAATACGCAGTATTTT.

Ten or more counts support this clonotype. V usage is TRBV3-1 and J usage is TRBJ2-1, with 9 bases lining up with TRBD2. Trimming removed 0 bases from V and 4 bases from J; junction bases left unmatched: 4. This CDR3 is built from 16 residues. From germline, CDR1 is LGHDT and CDR2 YNNKEL (reference sequence). The CDR3 DNA is TGTGCCAGCAGCCAAGATGGAGCGGGGGGTTACAATGAGCAGTTCTTC. It translates to CASSQDGAGGYNEQFF.

As concerns this clonotype: Possible read error: a much larger clone is one base away. The chain employs TRBV7-2 and TRBJ2-1; D is perhaps TRBD2 (6 bases). The closer fit of TRBJ2-7 to the DNA end suggests the J call may be wrong. The germline gives CDR1 SGHTA, CDR2 FQGNSA. The CDR3 is 17 residues long. The CDR3 coding sequence is TGTGCCAGCAGCTTAGCCCCGGGGGTTTCCTCCTACAATGAGCAGTACTTC. Translation: CASSLAPGVSSYNEQYF.

Of note for this clonotype: A single base separates this from a much larger clone, so it may be a read error. The genes are TRBV6-2 or TRBV6-3 and TRBJ2-3; 12 nucleotides match TRBD1. The CDR3 has 13 residues. Trimming took 6 bases from V and 7 from J; bases not matched to a gene: 2. Germline loops: CDR1 MNHEY, CDR2 SVGEGT. Here the CDR3 DNA reads TGTGCCAGCAGGGGACAGGGGGCGTATACGCAGTATTTT. As protein: CASRGQGAYTQYF.